These T cell receptor beta chains were read from a single sample in a study of beta chain features in type 1 diabetes. Produced via immunoSEQ multiplex PCR; TCRdb's table is partial and in-frame only. The sample lists 120,000 to 150,000 clones, more than 9% occurring once. The specimen sequenced was naive CD4+ T cells from blood. All receptors derive from a man aged 18-30 years in good health. The conserved cysteine and the conserved F or W are not part of the CDR3 here. D genes are given only for firm matches.

>TRBD1|TRBJ2-3|TRBV19
ATADRGHGDTQY
>TRBD1|TRBJ2-7|TRBV18
ASSPGQGFSYEQY
>NA|TRBJ2-2|TRBV7-9
ASSRGGYTGELF
>TRBD1|TRBJ2-7|TRBV28
ASSLWGTGKAGEQY
>TRBD2|TRBJ2-5|TRBV5-1
ASSLGPGTSGGQETQY
>NA|TRBJ2-7|TRBV25-1
ASSVRTDPGYEQY
>NA|TRBJ1-2|TRBV28
ASTLAGRGYGYT
>NA|TRBJ2-7|TRBV7-8
ASSLVLDRSPYEQY
>NA|TRBJ1-2|TRBV5-6
ASSYREHGSNGYT
>TRBD2|TRBJ2-1|TRBV15
ATSTGGAHNEQF
>NA|TRBJ2-1|TRBV6-1
ASRWDFSEQF
>TRBD1|NA|TRBV9
ASSLQGAFYEQY
>NA|TRBJ2-7|TRBV30
AWSPTGRDEQY
>NA|TRBJ1-2|TRBV19
ASSTRQEYHGGYT
>TRBD1|TRBJ2-3|TRBV10-3
AISAKGGLADTQY
>TRBD1|TRBJ2-7|TRBV7-2
ASSLTGVYEQY
>TRBD2|TRBJ2-3|TRBV5-4
ASRRTSGGSDTQY
>TRBD1|TRBJ1-5|TRBV30
AWSRQGVQPQH
>TRBD1|TRBJ2-7|TRBV19
ASSFRVNRGYEQY
>NA|TRBJ1-1|TRBV5-4
ASSFSPGGAEAF
>NA|TRBJ2-3|TRBV6-5
ASSYRAADTQY
>NA|TRBJ2-5|TRBV2
ASSENLRTNKETQY
>TRBD1|TRBJ1-2|TRBV19
ASSMEEGTAYGYT
>TRBD1|TRBJ2-7|TRBV6-5
ASSYRDRGRYEQY
>TRBD1|TRBJ2-1|TRBV28
ASSGTGKTNEQF
>NA|TRBJ1-5|TRBV4-1
ASSQGLALLYSNQPQH
>NA|TRBJ1-2|TRBV6-5
ASSSAAGPYGYT
>NA|TRBJ2-5|TRBV6-5
ASSFESQETQY
>NA|TRBJ2-5|TRBV7-8
ASSLGGARGAGETQY
>NA|TRBJ1-4|TRBV19
ASMEASHEKLF
>NA|TRBJ2-4|TRBV11-2
ASSLATGRGNIQY
>TRBD2|TRBJ2-5|TRBV5-1
ASSSGLAGETQY
>TRBD1|TRBJ1-5|TRBV16
ASSHLTGTVQPQH
>NA|TRBJ2-7|TRBV7-3
ASSLQDSYEQY
>NA|TRBJ1-2|TRBV7-2
ASSIGQTLGYGYT
>NA|TRBJ2-7|TRBV29-1
SVEGGGEQY
>TRBD1|TRBJ2-7|TRBV6-5
ASSLLRGLEQY
>NA|TRBJ1-2|TRBV19
ASSNQEPYGYT
>NA|TRBJ2-5|TRBV2
ASSGSTGKVTQY
>NA|TRBJ2-1|TRBV5-6
ASCEQDYNEQF
>NA|TRBJ2-3|TRBV6-5
ASSYSGNKGTQY
>NA|TRBJ2-1|TRBV11-2
ASKKTKGEYNEQF
>TRBD2|TRBJ2-1|TRBV7-3
ASSLLLAGAGEQF
>TRBD1|TRBJ2-1|TRBV19
ASSLRTGGNNEQF
>TRBD2|TRBJ2-5|TRBV7-8
ASSPGRGDLSQY
>TRBD1|TRBJ1-2|TRBV10-3
AINAEGAPANYGYT
>TRBD1|TRBJ2-5|TRBV6-1
ASRAGQGGQETQY
>NA|TRBJ1-5|TRBV30
AWSTRGLQPQH
>TRBD1|NA|TRBV5-1
ASSLEGTASYEQY
>TRBD1|TRBJ2-2|TRBV29-1
SVGQGTGELF
>TRBD1|TRBJ1-3|TRBV27
ASSALSTGGWGSGNTIY
>NA|TRBJ2-2|TRBV7-7
ASSQTPGSTGELF
>TRBD1|TRBJ2-3|TRBV19
ASTDRGGQY
>TRBD2|TRBJ2-3|TRBV18
ASPQGGLAVTDTQY
>NA|TRBJ2-5|TRBV7-8
ASSFYQGGETQY
>TRBD2|TRBJ2-5|TRBV5-6
ASTGLVRETQY